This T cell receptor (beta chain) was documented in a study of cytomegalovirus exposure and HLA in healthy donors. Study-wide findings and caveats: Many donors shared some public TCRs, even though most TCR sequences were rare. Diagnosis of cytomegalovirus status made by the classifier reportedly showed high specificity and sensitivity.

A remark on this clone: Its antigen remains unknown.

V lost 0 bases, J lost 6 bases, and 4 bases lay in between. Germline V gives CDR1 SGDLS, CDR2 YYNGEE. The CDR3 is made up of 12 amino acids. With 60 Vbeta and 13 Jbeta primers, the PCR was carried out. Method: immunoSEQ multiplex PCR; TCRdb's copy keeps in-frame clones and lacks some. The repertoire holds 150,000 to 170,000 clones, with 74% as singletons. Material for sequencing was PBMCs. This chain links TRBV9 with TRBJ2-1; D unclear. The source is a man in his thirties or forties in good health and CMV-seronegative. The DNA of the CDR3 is TGTGCCAGCAGCGTAGGAGTCAATGAGCAGTTCTTC. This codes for CASSVGVNEQFF.